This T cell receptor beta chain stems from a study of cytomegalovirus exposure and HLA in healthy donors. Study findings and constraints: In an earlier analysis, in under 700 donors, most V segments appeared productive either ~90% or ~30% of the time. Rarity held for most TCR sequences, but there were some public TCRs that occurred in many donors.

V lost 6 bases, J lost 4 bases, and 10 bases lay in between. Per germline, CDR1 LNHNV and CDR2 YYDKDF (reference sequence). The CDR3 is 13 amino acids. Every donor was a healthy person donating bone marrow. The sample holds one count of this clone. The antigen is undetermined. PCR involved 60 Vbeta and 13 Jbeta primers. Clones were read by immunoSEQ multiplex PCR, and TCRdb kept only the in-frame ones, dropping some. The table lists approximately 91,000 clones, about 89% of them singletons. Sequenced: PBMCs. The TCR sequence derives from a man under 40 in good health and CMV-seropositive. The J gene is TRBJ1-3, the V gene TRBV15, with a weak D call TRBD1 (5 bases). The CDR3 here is CATRARAGNTIYF. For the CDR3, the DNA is TGTGCCACCAGAGCCAGGGCGGGAAACACCATATATTTT.